A selection of T cell receptor beta chains follows, all from one sample in a study of CD8 T cells in ankylosing spondylitis. TCRdb fed the 5' RACE reads into MiXCR, producing one record per CDR3 protein. The sample has about 390,000 distinct CDR3 sequences, approximately 20% seen once. The sequenced sample consisted of blood, either unsorted or a sorted T cell fraction (not recorded which). These receptors were collected from a male donor with ankylosing spondylitis. Both conserved end residues are part of each CDR3.

j_gene	v_gene	CDR3aa
TRBJ2-2	TRBV5-1	CASSRGRDTGELFF
TRBJ1-5	TRBV12-3/TRBV12-4	CASSWTDRGNQPQHF
TRBJ2-7	TRBV20-1	CSARTGGFEQYF
TRBJ2-3	TRBV27	CASFRRLAGGTNTQYF
TRBJ1-3	TRBV5-1	CASSLGEISSGNTIYF
TRBJ2-1	TRBV29-1	CSVQVTSYNEQFF
TRBJ2-7	TRBV3-1	CASSQDWRTTTYEQYF
TRBJ1-6	TRBV10-3	CAISWDSPSPLHF
TRBJ2-1	TRBV7-9	CASSPRPGTSGMYEQFF
TRBJ2-5	TRBV5-5	CASSPYGQVQETQYF
TRBJ2-7	TRBV7-9	CASSLAGGAADEQYF
TRBJ2-7	TRBV6-1	CASSDPSGTYEQYF
TRBJ1-4	TRBV20-1	CSANDRSTNEKLFF
TRBJ1-6	TRBV9	CASSGSGGFDSPLHF
TRBJ2-5	TRBV12-3/TRBV12-4	CASSLVGTSGIGETQYF
TRBJ1-1	TRBV7-9	CASSLFSLNTEAFF
TRBJ2-7	TRBV11-1	CASSLTGRQHSYEQYF
TRBJ2-7	TRBV7-9	CASSQASYQVDEQYF
TRBJ2-1	TRBV20-1	CSATRTLAGGWFF
TRBJ2-5	TRBV4-1	CASSQEGLAGGETQYF
TRBJ2-1	TRBV7-2	CASSFWQGREQFF
TRBJ2-3	TRBV25-1	CASSETRGTDTQYF
TRBJ2-7	TRBV11-3	CASSLDSSPREQYF
TRBJ2-6	TRBV20-1	CSARRSGAGANVLTF
TRBJ2-3	TRBV20-1	CSASSGAADTQYF
TRBJ2-5	TRBV24-1	CATSGGAKETQYF
TRBJ2-7	TRBV5-1	CASSLEYRGGSYEQYF
TRBJ2-3	TRBV27	CASSFLANTDTQYF
TRBJ2-7	TRBV10-1	CASSEGAVRSYEQYF
TRBJ2-3	TRBV7-9	CASSTHRVGKDTQYF
TRBJ2-7	TRBV28	CASRSTVYEQYF
TRBJ1-5	TRBV6-2/TRBV6-3	CASSPDRGPQPQHF
TRBJ2-1	TRBV7-2	CASSIHTEQFF
TRBJ2-7	TRBV12-3/TRBV12-4	CASSPRQGQKLREQYF
TRBJ1-1	TRBV20-1	CSAGTGTGGTEAFF
TRBJ2-1	TRBV21-1	CASSRLWKFF
TRBJ1-2	TRBV28	CASNLGQDIYGYTF
TRBJ2-1	TRBV9	CASLSGSYNEQFF
TRBJ2-1	TRBV3-1	CASSTGGYSSYNEQFF
TRBJ2-2	TRBV20-1	CSAEGPNSGNTGELFF
TRBJ2-2	TRBV5-1	CASSHQYTGELFF
TRBJ2-7	TRBV18	CASSPRNTGYEQYF
TRBJ1-6	TRBV6-5	CASSYGAGGSPLHF
TRBJ1-4	TRBV7-2	CASSLVQGRDEKLFF
TRBJ2-7	TRBV13	CASSFGLAGGISYEQYF
TRBJ2-7	TRBV20-1	CSAPGTGNYEQYF
TRBJ2-3	TRBV7-9	CASSLTATRDTQYF